Presented here are 30 T cell receptor beta chains from one specimen sequenced in a study of response to subunit inactivated influenza vaccine. Each CDR3 protein gets one entry after TCRdb re-called the RT-PCR reads with MiXCR. The sample yields about 520,000 distinct CDR3 sequences, 9.5% to 12% seen once. Sequenced material: PBMCs from blood, taken roughly 47 days after vaccination. These receptors all come from a man in his forties or fifties who received an inactivated influenza vaccine.

This clonotype has only a few counts. The chain links TRBV20-1 to TRBJ2-7; TRBD2 agrees at 7 bases. CDR1 is DFQATT, CDR2 SNEGSKA, per germline (reference sequence). The CDR3 is made up of 15 amino acids. The trim removed 5 bases at V and 9 bases at J, leaving 19 bases unmatched. The CDR3 region has the DNA TGCAGTGCTCTTTCTGCTAGCGGACTTCCCGGCGTGCAGTACTTC. Amino acids: CSALSASGLPGVQYF.

The gene calls are TRBV10-2 and TRBJ2-1; tentative D call: TRBD2 (6 bases). The germline V gene encodes CDR1 WSHSY and CDR2 SAAADI. Trimming took off 6 bases at V and 7 bases at J, with 13 bases between the two ends. The CDR3 extends over 13 amino acids. The DNA for the CDR3 is TGCGCCAGCAGCAAGGGTAGCGGTAATGAGCAGTTCTTC. Amino acids: CASSKGSGNEQFF.

The chain recombines TRBV20-1 with TRBJ2-7; TRBD2 matches 9 bases. The J segment lost 2 bases and the V segment lost 6 bases, leaving 8 bases of the junction unmatched. The CDR3 totals 14 residues. Germline CDR1 reads DFQATT; CDR2 reads SNEGSKA (reference sequence). CDR3 loop: CSAAGSSGTYEQYF. The CDR3 DNA follows: TGCAGTGCCGCTGGGTCTAGCGGGACCTACGAGCAGTACTTC.

This clonotype showed up many times. The rearrangement joins TRBV12-3 or TRBV12-4 to TRBJ2-1; D is unresolved. V was cut by 5 bases and J by 8 bases, with 13 bases left in between. CDR3 size: 13 residues. Here the CDR3 reads CASSPILLDEQFF. CDR3 sequence (DNA): TGTGCCAGCAGTCCAATCTTGCTGGATGAGCAGTTCTTC.

The chain carries TRBV28 and TRBJ2-2; 9 bases are shared with TRBD1. Losses at the gene ends were 3 bases for V and 6 bases for J; bases not matched to a gene: 5. The CDR3 covers 15 residues. Germline-derived CDR1 and CDR2 are MDHEN and SYDVKM. CDR3 protein: CASSFSDRGSGELFF. CDR3 in DNA: TGTGCCAGCAGTTTCAGTGACAGGGGGTCCGGGGAGCTGTTTTTT. Supplemented by reference TRBV28 and TRBJ2-2, the full variable domain reads DVKVTQSSRYLVKRTGEKVFLECVQDMDHENMFWYRQDPGLGLRLIYFSYDVKMKEKGDIPEGYSVSREKKERFSLILESASTNQTSMYLCASSFSDRGSGELFFGEGSRLTVL.

This clonotype was seen more than once but under ten times. The J gene is TRBJ1-4, the V gene TRBV28, with D hard to call. Germline values: CDR1 MDHEN, CDR2 SYDVKM. CDR3 length equals 14 residues. The germline V and J ends were trimmed by 6 bases and 4 bases, with 12 bases remaining between them. Written as DNA, the CDR3 is TGTGCCAGCAGCCCACACTCTGATAATGAAAAACTGTTTTTT. Amino acid sequence: CASSPHSDNEKLFF.

The V gene is TRBV7-2, the J gene TRBJ2-3, with D hard to call. Between the trimmed V and J ends, which lost 3 bases and 1 base, there was a span of 11 bases. The CDR3 is made up of 15 amino acids. Looked up from germline, CDR1 is SGHTA and CDR2 is FQGNSA. CDR3 sequence (DNA): TGTGCCAGCAGCTTTCGGAGCCCCCGCACAGATACGCAGTATTTT. Encoded protein: CASSFRSPRTDTQYF.

This clonotype was picked up many times. This rearrangement joins TRBV20-1 to TRBJ1-1, with D uncertain. The CDR3 has 8 residues. CDR1 and CDR2 from the germline V gene are DFQATT and SNEGSKA (reference sequence). The germline V and J ends were trimmed by 6 bases and 9 bases, with 5 bases remaining between them. The CDR3 sequence: CSAPQAFF. CDR3 DNA: TGCAGTGCCCCACAAGCTTTCTTT.

This clonotype was picked up many times. The chain combines TRBV5-1 with TRBJ1-2, with TRBD1 matching 7 bases. The CDR3 runs 16 residues. After removal of 4 bases from V and 1 base from J, the junction contained 10 bases not matched to a gene. CDR1 and CDR2 (germline): SGHRS, YFSETQ. CDR3 coding DNA: TGCGCCAGCAGCATTACGACAGGGACGGTTAACTATGGCTACACCTTC. Amino acids: CASSITTGTVNYGYTF.

This clonotype came up a few times. The gene calls are TRBV20-1 and TRBJ1-5; D unresolved. Looked up from germline, CDR1 is DFQATT and CDR2 is SNEGSKA (reference sequence). The length of the CDR3 is 16 residues. The V end was cut by 5 bases, the J end by 6 bases, with 23 bases between. This CDR3 is CSADNLRAQVGQPQHF. In nucleotides, the CDR3 is TGCAGTGCTGACAACCTCCGGGCGCAAGTCGGTCAGCCCCAGCATTTT.

This clonotype appeared many times. This rearrangement joins TRBV29-1 to TRBJ1-1, with D perhaps matching TRBD1 (6 bases). V shed 4 bases and J shed 4 bases, with 13 bases lying between them. Germline V gene sequence: CDR1 SQVTM, CDR2 ANQGSEA. The CDR3 runs 13 residues. The CDR3 region has the DNA TGCAGCGTTGGATACAGGGACACCACTGAAGCTTTCTTT. This codes for CSVGYRDTTEAFF.

This clonotype was seen repeatedly, ten times or more. The chain links TRBV7-9 to TRBJ2-1; TRBD2 matches at 7 bases. The CDR3 has 17 amino acids. Trimming removed 3 bases from V and 2 bases from J; junction bases left unmatched: 10. Germline CDR1 reads SEHNR; CDR2 reads FQNEAQ (reference sequence). The CDR3 sequence: CASSFPGTTGPYNEQFF. As DNA, the CDR3 is TGTGCCAGCAGCTTCCCTGGGACTACTGGCCCCTACAATGAGCAGTTCTTC. Using reference TRBV7-9 and TRBJ2-1 for the parts outside the CDR3, the full variable domain is DTGVSQNPRHKITKRGQNVTFRCDPISEHNRLYWYRQTLGQGPEFLTYFQNEAQLEKSRLLSDRFSAERPKGSFSTLEIQRTEQGDSAMYLCASSFPGTTGPYNEQFFGPGTRLTVL.

The chain is built from TRBV12-3 or TRBV12-4 and TRBJ2-1, with 10 bases lining up with TRBD1. V was pared by 5 bases and J by 10 bases, with 11 bases of the junction left unmatched. This CDR3 region has 15 residues. CDR3 loop: CASSRRQGAPQEQFF. The CDR3 DNA reads TGTGCCAGCAGTCGCAGACAGGGGGCCCCTCAGGAGCAGTTCTTC.

This clonotype was seen a few times. This chain connects TRBV12-3 or TRBV12-4 to TRBJ2-1; 10 nucleotides agree with TRBD2. The V segment lost 8 bases and the J segment 7 bases; nucleotides outside the gene matches: 8. This CDR3 spans 14 amino acids. The DNA of the CDR3 is TGTGCCAGCTCTGGGCTAGCGGGAGTAAATGAGCAGTTCTTC. It yields the protein CASSGLAGVNEQFF.

This clonotype was seen more than once but under ten times. V is TRBV12-3 or TRBV12-4 and J is TRBJ2-7; the match to TRBD1 covers 8 bases. The CDR3 length is 15 residues. With 3 bases clipped from V and 5 bases from J, the junction kept 9 bases outside the gene matches. CDR3 sequence (DNA): TGTGCCAGCAGTTTGTATGGGACAGGCCGGGACGAGCAGTACTTC. Translated: CASSLYGTGRDEQYF.

The chain recombines TRBV7-2 with TRBJ1-4; unclear D gene. V dropped 5 bases and J dropped 2 bases, with 6 bases sitting between them. Germline CDR1 and CDR2: SGHTA and FQGNSA. The CDR3 runs to 13 residues. CDR3 loop: CASSRQTNEKLFF. CDR3 nucleotide sequence: TGTGCCAGCAGCAGGCAGACTAATGAAAAACTGTTTTTT.

This clonotype was detected many times. The V and J genes are TRBV29-1 and TRBJ1-5; 9 nucleotides match TRBD1. Looked up from germline, CDR1 is SQVTM and CDR2 is ANQGSEA. V dropped 6 bases and J dropped 6; count of bases not matched to a gene: 9. This CDR3 is built from 14 residues. CDR3 loop: CSVITGTGFQPQHF. The CDR3, as DNA: TGCAGCGTAATAACCGGGACAGGGTTTCAGCCCCAGCATTTT.

This clonotype was seen a few times. The V call is TRBV2, the J call TRBJ2-2; tentative D call: TRBD2 (6 bases). The CDR3 spans 15 residues. CDR1 SNHLY and CDR2 FYNNEI come from the germline V gene. Trimming shortened V by 7 bases and J by 7 bases, and 19 bases separated the two germline ends. The CDR3 loop is CASIREEPTGGELFF. In DNA, the CDR3 is TGTGCCAGCATTAGGGAGGAGCCTACGGGCGGGGAGCTGTTTTTT.

The gene calls are TRBV4-1 and TRBJ2-7; a possible D gene is TRBD1 (6 bases). V lost 1 base, J lost 1 base, and 11 bases lay in between. Germline lookup yields CDR1 MGHRA and CDR2 YSYEKL. The CDR3 loop spans 15 amino acids. The CDR3 loop is CASSQGAGESYEQYF. The DNA of the CDR3 is TGCGCCAGCAGCCAAGGGGCAGGGGAATCCTACGAGCAGTACTTC.

Only a few counts were recorded for this clonotype. The chain links TRBV4-1 to TRBJ2-1; 9 bases are shared with TRBD2. CDR3 length: 16 residues. In germline, CDR1 is MGHRA, CDR2 YSYEKL. The junction had 4 bases not matched to a gene; V was cut back by 0 bases and J by 4 bases. The chain's CDR3 is CASSQDASGGYNEQFF. The CDR3 DNA reads TGCGCCAGCAGCCAAGATGCCAGCGGGGGGTACAATGAGCAGTTCTTC.

CDR3 amino acids: CAISEAHAGLAASSGANVLTF. In DNA form, the CDR3 reads TGTGCCATCAGTGAAGCTCACGCGGGACTAGCGGCCTCCTCTGGGGCCAACGTCCTGACTTTC. This sequence joins TRBV10-3 and TRBJ2-6; TRBD2 aligns across 11 bases. The CDR3 length is 21 residues. The ends lost 3 bases at V and 0 bases at J; junction bases unmatched: 13. CDR1 and CDR2 from the germline V gene are ENHRY and SYGVKD.

This clonotype was counted a few times. The chain recombines TRBV12-3 or TRBV12-4 with TRBJ1-2; D unclear. Trimming removed 4 bases at V and 5 bases at J, with 11 bases between. The CDR3 contains 13 residues. This CDR3 reads CASSSGPLYGYTF. In DNA form, the CDR3 reads TGTGCCAGCAGTTCCGGGCCTCTGTATGGCTACACCTTC.

CDR3 in DNA: TGTGCCAGCAGCTTAGGCTTCTCCGGGGACAATGAGCAGTTCTTC. Translation gives CASSLGFSGDNEQFF. The V gene is TRBV7-3, the J gene TRBJ2-1; TRBD2 is a possible D gene (5 bases). There are 15 residues in the CDR3. CDR1 is SGHTA and CDR2 is FQGTGA in the germline V gene. Trimming pared 2 bases from V and 5 bases from J, leaving 13 bases between.

This clonotype came up many times. The chain combines TRBV2 with TRBJ2-1; 8 nucleotides align to TRBD2. CDR1 SNHLY and CDR2 FYNNEI come from the germline V gene. The ends lost 6 bases at V and 4 bases at J; junction bases unmatched: 8. The CDR3 extends over 15 amino acids. The CDR3: CASRSGTSSYNEQFF. The DNA for the CDR3 is TGTGCCAGCAGATCCGGGACTAGTTCTTACAATGAGCAGTTCTTC.

CDR3 sequence reads: CASSLEAGGHPTQYF. The CDR3 DNA is TGTGCCAGCAGCTTAGAGGCGGGGGGGCACCCTACGCAGTATTTT. This sequence joins TRBV7-8 and TRBJ2-3; 9 bases line up with TRBD2. Germline CDR1 is SGHVS and CDR2 is FQNEAQ. V gave up 1 base and J gave up 8 bases; unmatched junction bases: 7. The CDR3 consists of 15 residues.

In its sample, this clonotype was seen many times. This chain connects TRBV6-4 to TRBJ1-2, with D maybe TRBD1 (6 bases). This CDR3 has 13 amino acids. Trimming removed 6 bases from V and 8 bases from J, with 16 bases in between. Germline CDR1 reads MRHNA; CDR2 reads SNTAGT. The CDR3 loop reads CASSTGTREGYTF. CDR3 nucleotide sequence: TGTGCCAGCAGCACAGGGACACGAGAGGGCTACACCTTC.

The rearrangement uses TRBV10-2 and TRBJ1-1; D might be TRBD1 (6 bases). The CDR3 has 15 amino acids. V was pared by 6 bases and J by 2 bases, with 16 bases between. Germline CDR1 is WSHSY and CDR2 is SAAADI. Here the CDR3 reads CASRETGTTNTEAFF. As DNA, the CDR3 is TGCGCCAGCAGAGAGACCGGGACAACAAACACTGAAGCTTTCTTT.

This clonotype was observed a handful of times. This chain links TRBV5-1 with TRBJ1-2; 9 nucleotides align to TRBD1. J gave up 6 bases and V 7 bases, and 7 bases lay outside the gene matches. The CDR3 sequence is 13 residues long. The V gene's germline CDR1 is SGHRS and CDR2 YFSETQ. The CDR3 DNA follows: TGCGCCAGCTCACCGGGACAGGGAAATGGCTACACCTTC. Encoded protein: CASSPGQGNGYTF.

This clonotype was observed a few times. The chain carries TRBV12-3 or TRBV12-4 and TRBJ2-1, with D perhaps being TRBD1 or TRBD2 (5 bases each). There are 16 residues in the CDR3. The V end was cut by 5 bases, the J end by 9 bases, with 23 bases between. In DNA, the CDR3 is TGTGCCAGCAGTCCCCGGTCACGGGACGGCCGTGGTGAGCAGTTCTTC. Residues: CASSPRSRDGRGEQFF.

This chain joins TRBV20-1 and TRBJ1-1, with TRBD1 matching over 7 bases. Germline values: CDR1 DFQATT, CDR2 SNEGSKA (reference sequence). The CDR3 covers 15 residues. The V and J ends lost 1 base and 1 base, in that order; junction bases with no gene match: 6. CDR3 sequence reads: CSARGQGGKNTEAFF. CDR3 in DNA: TGCAGTGCTAGAGGGCAGGGGGGTAAGAACACTGAAGCTTTCTTT.